This T cell receptor beta chain derives from a study of beta chain features in type 1 diabetes. Study context: Regarding age, gender and cell yields, patients proved similar to healthy donors.

All of the isolated RNA was reverse transcribed, so expressed TCRB transcripts were sequenced. Regulatory, naive and central memory T cell samples averaged around 3.9 million reads. Assay: immunoSEQ multiplex PCR; the TCRdb copy retains only in-frame clones and omits some. The data show roughly 370,000 clones, with approximately 14% seen just once and under 0.04% held by the top ten. Central memory, naive, regulatory and stem cell-like memory CD4+ cells were sorted by CD45RO/CCR7/CD25/CD127/CD95/CD27. This clone was seen a handful of times. V lost 5 bases and J 4 bases, leaving 11 bases between the germline ends. Germline-derived CDR1 and CDR2 are SGHTA and FQGNSA. The CDR3 is 13 residues long.

The specimen was naive CD4+ T cells from blood. V gene TRBV7-2 combines with J gene TRBJ1-2; D is perhaps TRBD1 (5 bases). The clonotype originates from a young man in good health. The DNA for the CDR3 is TGTGCCAGCAGCACTGACAGATTCTATGGCTACACCTTC. This codes for CASSTDRFYGYTF.